This TCR beta chain was documented in a study of cytomegalovirus exposure and HLA in healthy donors. Study-wide results and limits: The authors later linked a missense DCLRE1C variant to TCR beta V- and J-gene trimming. What a later analysis showed was that several of the most significant clusters appeared linked to common viral pathogens. High sensitivity and specificity were reportedly achieved when the classifier diagnosed cytomegalovirus status. It is likely that the observed cluster of highly shared sequence variants was a sequencing artifact.

Concerning this clone: Antigen: not known.

Per germline, CDR1 SGHRS and CDR2 YFSETQ. Between the trimmed V and J ends, which lost 0 bases and 5 bases, there was a span of 14 bases. This CDR3 region has 15 residues. Primers: 60 Vbeta forward and 13 Jbeta reverse. The table came from immunoSEQ multiplex PCR; TCRdb's copy has only in-frame clones and leaves some out. This table has 110,000 to 150,000 clones, approximately 82% appearing once. The TCR was taken from a woman in her thirties or forties in good health and CMV-seronegative. The chain recombines TRBV5-1 with TRBJ2-5, with D possibly TRBD1 on 5 matching bases. Sequencing input: PBMCs. The DNA of the CDR3 is TGCGCCAGCAGCTTGGCCGTGGGCAACAGGGAGACCCAGTACTTC. It codes for CASSLAVGNRETQYF.